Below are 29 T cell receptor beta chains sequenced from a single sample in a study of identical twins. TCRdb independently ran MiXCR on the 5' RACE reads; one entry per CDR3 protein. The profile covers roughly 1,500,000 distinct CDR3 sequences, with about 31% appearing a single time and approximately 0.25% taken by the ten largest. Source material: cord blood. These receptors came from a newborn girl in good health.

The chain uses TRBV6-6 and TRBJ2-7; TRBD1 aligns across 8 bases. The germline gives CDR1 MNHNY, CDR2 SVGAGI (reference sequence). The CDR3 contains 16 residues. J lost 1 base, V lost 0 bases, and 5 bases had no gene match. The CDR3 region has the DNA TGTGCCAGCAGTTACTCGGGACAGGTTCATTCCTACGAGCAGTACTTC. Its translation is CASSYSGQVHSYEQYF.

The DNA for the CDR3 is TGTGCCAGCAGCCGAACAATCAGACAGGGTCGTACCCAAGAGACCCAGTACTTC. Residues: CASSRTIRQGRTQETQYF. The chain uses TRBV28 and TRBJ2-5; 7 nucleotides align to TRBD1. The CDR3 runs 18 residues. Germline CDR1 MDHEN, CDR2 SYDVKM. The V and J ends lost 6 bases and 1 base, in that order; junction bases with no gene match: 17.

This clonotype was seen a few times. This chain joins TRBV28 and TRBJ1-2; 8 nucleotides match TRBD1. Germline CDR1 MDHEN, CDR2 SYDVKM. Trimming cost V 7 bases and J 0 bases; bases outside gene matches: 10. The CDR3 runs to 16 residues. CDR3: CASTLTGVGANYGYTF. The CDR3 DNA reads TGTGCCAGCACCCTGACAGGGGTTGGGGCTAACTATGGCTACACCTTC.

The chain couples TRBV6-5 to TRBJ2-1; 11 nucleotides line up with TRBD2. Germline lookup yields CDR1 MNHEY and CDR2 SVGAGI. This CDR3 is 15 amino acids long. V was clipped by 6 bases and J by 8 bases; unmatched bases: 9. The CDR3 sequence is CASSQGVAGGYEQFF. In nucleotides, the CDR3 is TGTGCCAGCAGCCAAGGAGTAGCGGGAGGGTATGAGCAGTTCTTC.

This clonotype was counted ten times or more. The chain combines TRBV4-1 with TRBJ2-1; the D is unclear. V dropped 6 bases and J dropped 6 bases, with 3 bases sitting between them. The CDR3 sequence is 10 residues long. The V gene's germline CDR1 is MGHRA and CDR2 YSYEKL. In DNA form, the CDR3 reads TGCGCCAGCAGGACCAATGAGCAGTTCTTC. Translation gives CASRTNEQFF.

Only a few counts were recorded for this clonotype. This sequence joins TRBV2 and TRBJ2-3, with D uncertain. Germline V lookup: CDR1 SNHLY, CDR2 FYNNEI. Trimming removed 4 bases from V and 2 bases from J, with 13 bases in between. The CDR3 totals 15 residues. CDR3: CASSAMGGSTDTQYF. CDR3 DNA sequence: TGTGCCAGCAGTGCGATGGGCGGATCCACAGATACGCAGTATTTT.

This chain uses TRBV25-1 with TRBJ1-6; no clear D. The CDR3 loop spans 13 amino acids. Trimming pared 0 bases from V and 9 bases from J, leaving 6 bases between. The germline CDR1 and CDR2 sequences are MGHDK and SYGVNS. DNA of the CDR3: TGTGCCAGCAGTGAATACAGGCGTTCACCCCTCCACTTT. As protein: CASSEYRRSPLHF.

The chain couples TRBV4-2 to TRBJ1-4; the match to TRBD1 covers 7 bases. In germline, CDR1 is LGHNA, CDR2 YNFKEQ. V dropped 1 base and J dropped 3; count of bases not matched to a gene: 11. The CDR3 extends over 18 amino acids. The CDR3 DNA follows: TGTGCCAGCAGCCAAGTACGGACAGGAGACCCCTCTAATGAAAAACTGTTTTTT. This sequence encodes CASSQVRTGDPSNEKLFF.

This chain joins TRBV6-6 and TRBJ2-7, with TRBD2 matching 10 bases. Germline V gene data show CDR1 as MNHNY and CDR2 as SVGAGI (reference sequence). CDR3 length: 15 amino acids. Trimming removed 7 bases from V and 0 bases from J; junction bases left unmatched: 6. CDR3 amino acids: CASKVAGGSSYEQYF. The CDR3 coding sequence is TGTGCCAGCAAGGTAGCGGGGGGCAGCTCCTACGAGCAGTACTTC.

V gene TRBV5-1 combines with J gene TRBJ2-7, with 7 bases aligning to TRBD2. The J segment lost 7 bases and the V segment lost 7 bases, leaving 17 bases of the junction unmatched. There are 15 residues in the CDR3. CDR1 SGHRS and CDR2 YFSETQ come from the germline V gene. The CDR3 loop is CASGFPSGSYNEQYF. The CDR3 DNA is TGCGCCAGCGGATTTCCTAGCGGATCCTACAATGAGCAGTACTTC.

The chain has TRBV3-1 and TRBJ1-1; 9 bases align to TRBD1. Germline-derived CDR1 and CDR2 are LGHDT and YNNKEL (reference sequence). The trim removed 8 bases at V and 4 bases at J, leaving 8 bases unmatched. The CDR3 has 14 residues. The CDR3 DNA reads TGTGCCAGCGGACAACAGGGGGCGGCCACTGAAGCTTTCTTT. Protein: CASGQQGAATEAFF.

Written as DNA, the CDR3 is TGTGCCAGCAGACAAAGACAGGGGGTTGCTGAAGCTTTCTTT. It encodes CASRQRQGVAEAFF. The genes are TRBV6-1 and TRBJ1-1, with 9 positions matching TRBD1. This CDR3 has 14 residues. V lost 6 bases and J lost 6; bases outside the gene matches: 8. CDR1 is MNHNS, CDR2 SASEGT, per germline.

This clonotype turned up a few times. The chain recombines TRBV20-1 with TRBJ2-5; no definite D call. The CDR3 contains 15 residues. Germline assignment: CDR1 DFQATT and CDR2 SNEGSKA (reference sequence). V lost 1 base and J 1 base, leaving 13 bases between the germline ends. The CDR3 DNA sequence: TGCAGTGCTAGAGGAAACCCCTTGGGCCAAGAGACCCAGTACTTC. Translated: CSARGNPLGQETQYF.

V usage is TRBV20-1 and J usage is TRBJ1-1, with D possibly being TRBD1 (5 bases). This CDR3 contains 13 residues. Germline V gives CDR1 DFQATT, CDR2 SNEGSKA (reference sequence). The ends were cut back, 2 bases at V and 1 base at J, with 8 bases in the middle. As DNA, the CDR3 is TGCAGTGCTAGAACCAGGGAGAACACTGAAGCTTTCTTT. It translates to CSARTRENTEAFF.

The chain's CDR3 is CASSEAGRVHEQYF. The CDR3 DNA reads as TGTGCCAGCAGTGAAGCGGGCCGGGTGCACGAGCAGTACTTC. The chain recombines TRBV2 with TRBJ2-5, with no clear D. The J call may not be correct, given that the DNA end is closer to TRBJ2-7. Germline CDR1 is SNHLY and CDR2 is FYNNEI. The CDR3 spans 14 residues.

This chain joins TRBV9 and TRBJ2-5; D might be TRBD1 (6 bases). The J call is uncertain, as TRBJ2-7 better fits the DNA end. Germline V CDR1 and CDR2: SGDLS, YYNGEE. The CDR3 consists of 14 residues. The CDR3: CASSVGALGAEQYF. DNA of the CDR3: TGTGCCAGCAGCGTAGGAGCCCTGGGGGCCGAGCAGTACTTC.

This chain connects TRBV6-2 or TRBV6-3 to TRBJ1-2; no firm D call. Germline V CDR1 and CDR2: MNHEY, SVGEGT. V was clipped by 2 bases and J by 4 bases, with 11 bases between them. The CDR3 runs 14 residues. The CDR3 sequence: CASSYPTRGYGYTF. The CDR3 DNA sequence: TGTGCCAGCAGTTACCCGACACGCGGCTATGGCTACACCTTC.

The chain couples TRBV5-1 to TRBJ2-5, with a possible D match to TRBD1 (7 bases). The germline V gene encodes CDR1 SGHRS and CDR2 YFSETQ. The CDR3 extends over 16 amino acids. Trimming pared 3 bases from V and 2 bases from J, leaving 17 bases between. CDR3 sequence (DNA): TGCGCCAGCAGCTGGAAGACAGGGACTGTACAAGAGACCCAGTACTTC. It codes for CASSWKTGTVQETQYF.

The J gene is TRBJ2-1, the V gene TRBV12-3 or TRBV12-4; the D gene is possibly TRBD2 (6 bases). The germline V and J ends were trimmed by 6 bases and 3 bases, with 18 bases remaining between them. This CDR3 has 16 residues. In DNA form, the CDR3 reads TGTGCCAGCAGCCGGTCGGGCGTGCGGGGCTACAATGAGCAGTTCTTC. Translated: CASSRSGVRGYNEQFF.

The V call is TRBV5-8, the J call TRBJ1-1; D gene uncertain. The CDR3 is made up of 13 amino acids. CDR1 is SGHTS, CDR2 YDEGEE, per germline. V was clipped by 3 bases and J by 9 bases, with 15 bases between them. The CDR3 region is CASSWELRGKAFF. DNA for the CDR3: TGTGCCAGCAGCTGGGAGCTTCGAGGGAAAGCTTTCTTT.

The CDR3 reads CASSLASRTGGYTF. The CDR3 DNA follows: TGTGCCAGCAGCTTAGCGTCTCGGACGGGAGGCTACACCTTC. The chain has TRBV7-2 and TRBJ1-2, with D unclear. V dropped 0 bases and J dropped 8 bases, with 13 bases sitting between them. The CDR3 has 14 amino acids. CDR1 is SGHTA, CDR2 FQGNSA, per germline.

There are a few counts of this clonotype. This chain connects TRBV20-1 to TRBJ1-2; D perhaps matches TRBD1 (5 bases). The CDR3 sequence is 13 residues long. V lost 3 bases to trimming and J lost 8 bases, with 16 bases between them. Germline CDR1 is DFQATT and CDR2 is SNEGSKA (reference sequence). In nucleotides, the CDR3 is TGCAGTGCTAGTGGCGGTTCGAGGGGAGGCTACACCTTC. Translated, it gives CSASGGSRGGYTF.

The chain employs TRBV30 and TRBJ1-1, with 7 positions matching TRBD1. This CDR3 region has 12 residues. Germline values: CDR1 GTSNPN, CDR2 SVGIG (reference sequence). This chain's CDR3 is CALGTASYQAFF. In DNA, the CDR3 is TGTGCTTTAGGGACAGCAAGCTATCAAGCTTTCTTT. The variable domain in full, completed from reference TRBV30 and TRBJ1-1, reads SQTIHQWPATLVQPVGSPLSLECTVEGTSNPNLYWYRQAAGRGLQLLFYSVGIGQISSEVPQNLSASRPQDRQFILSSKKLLLSDSGFYLCALGTASYQAFFGQGTRLTVV.

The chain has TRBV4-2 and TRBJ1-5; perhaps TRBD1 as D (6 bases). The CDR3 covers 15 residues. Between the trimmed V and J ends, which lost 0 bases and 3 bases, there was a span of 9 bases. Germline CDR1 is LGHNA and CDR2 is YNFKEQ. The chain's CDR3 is CASSQDLGHNQPQHF. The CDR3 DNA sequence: TGTGCCAGCAGCCAAGATCTGGGACACAATCAGCCCCAGCATTTT.

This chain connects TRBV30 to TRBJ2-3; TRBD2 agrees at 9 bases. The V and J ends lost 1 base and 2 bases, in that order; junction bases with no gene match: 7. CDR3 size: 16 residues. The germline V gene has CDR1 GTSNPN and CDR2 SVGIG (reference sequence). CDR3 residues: CAWSDGGGVYTDTQYF. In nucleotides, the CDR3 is TGTGCCTGGAGTGACGGCGGGGGGGTTTACACAGATACGCAGTATTTT.

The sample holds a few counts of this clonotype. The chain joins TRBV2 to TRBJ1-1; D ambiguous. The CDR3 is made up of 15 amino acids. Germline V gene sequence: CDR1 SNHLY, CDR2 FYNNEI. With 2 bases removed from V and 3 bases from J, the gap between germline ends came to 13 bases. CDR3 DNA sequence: TGTGCCAGCAGTGAAAGGTCAGACCGGGACACTGAAGCTTTCTTT. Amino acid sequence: CASSERSDRDTEAFF. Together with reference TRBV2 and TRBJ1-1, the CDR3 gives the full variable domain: EPEVTQTPSHQVTQMGQEVILRCVPISNHLYFYWYRQILGQKVEFLVSFYNNEISEKSEIFDDQFSVERPDGSNFTLKIRSTKLEDSAMYFCASSERSDRDTEAFFGQGTRLTVV.

The chain's CDR3 is CSVPSPGNQAGATYNEQYF. The CDR3 DNA follows: TGCAGCGTGCCATCCCCGGGGAACCAAGCGGGGGCTACCTACAATGAGCAGTACTTC. The chain combines TRBV29-1 with TRBJ2-1; 8 nucleotides align to TRBD2. The J call may be incorrect, as the DNA end agrees better with TRBJ2-7. The CDR3 length is 19 residues. Germline loops: CDR1 SQVTM, CDR2 ANQGSEA.

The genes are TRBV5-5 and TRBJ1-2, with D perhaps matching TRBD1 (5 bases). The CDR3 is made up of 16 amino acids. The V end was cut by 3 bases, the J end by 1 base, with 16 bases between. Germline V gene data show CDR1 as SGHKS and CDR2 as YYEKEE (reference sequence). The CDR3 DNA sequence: TGTGCCAGCAGCTGGGGCCCCGGGACGGTTAACTATGGCTACACCTTC. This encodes CASSWGPGTVNYGYTF.

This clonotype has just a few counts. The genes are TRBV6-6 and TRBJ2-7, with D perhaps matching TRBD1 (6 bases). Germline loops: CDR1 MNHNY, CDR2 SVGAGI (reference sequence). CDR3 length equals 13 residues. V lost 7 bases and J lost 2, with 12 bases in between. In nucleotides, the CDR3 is TGTGCCAGCAAGAAGGCAGGGGCCTACGAGCAGTACTTC. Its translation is CASKKAGAYEQYF.